This entry is about one T cell receptor beta chain. TCR beta CDR3 regions were amplified from RNA transcripts. A first-round RT-PCR of the TCR CDR3 used the HTBI primer set. From the multiplex PCR reads, TCRdb called clonotypes with MiXCR, one entry per CDR3 protein. The sample has more than 500,000 distinct CDR3 sequences; under 20% are singletons. The data stem from a study of T cells in Graves' hyperthyroidism and ophthalmopathy. Germline CDR1 and CDR2: SGDLS and YYNGEE. V lost 0 bases and J lost 0, with 7 bases in between. This CDR3 spans 15 amino acids. The source is a woman between 25 and 40 years old with Graves' hyperthyroidism. The chain links TRBV9 to TRBJ2-1, with D maybe TRBD1 (5 bases). The specimen was blood. The CDR3 loop reads CASSVGTHSYNEQFF. CDR3 coding DNA: TGTGCCAGCAGCGTAGGGACACACTCCTACAATGAGCAGTTCTTC.